This T cell receptor (beta chain) was retrieved from a study of blood T cell repertoires in COVID-19. Study in general: Acute and convalescent COVID-19 samples came from the United States, Italy and Spain. PBMCs, B-cell-depleted T cells, or T cells provided the cDNA or gDNA that made up the material.

The CDR3 has 17 amino acids. It was during active infection that Seattle patients were enrolled and then longitudinally followed. Authors' analysis steps: Amplifying reference gene primers gave estimates of nucleated cell counts. TCRdb keeps only in-frame clones here, not all; method: immunoSEQ multiplex PCR. V and J calls and clone size are given by that table; D and trimming were obtained from the DNA. The sample has a few hundred thousand clones, about 90% seen once. The sample consisted of peripheral blood. The receptor was derived from a young adult with COVID-19, enrolled during active disease. The J gene is TRBJ2-7, the V gene TRBV12-1; the table's D gene call, TRBD2, was not cross checked with the DNA. TRBV12-1 represents a pseudogene. CDR3 loop: CASSFGRTGTSRHEQYF. CDR3 DNA: TGTGCCAGCAGCTTTGGACGGACCGGGACTAGTAGACACGAGCAGTACTTC.